What follows are 11 T cell receptor beta chains derived from one specimen sequenced in a study of cytomegalovirus exposure and HLA in healthy donors listed by TCRdb under 2017. Libraries were made using the immunoSEQ multiplex PCR assay. Imported from immuneACCESS, the table was reduced by TCRdb to in-frame sequences with V and J called. These copies leave out some clones; in studies compared against another copy, an unresolved V gene accounts for under half, and the cause of the remainder is not known. The sample data list fewer than 100,000 clones, and approximately 95% of these were observed just once. Approximately 3.3% of the sample belongs to the ten largest clones. The specimen sequenced was PBMCs. The receptors here all came from a woman in her late teens or twenties in good health and CMV-seropositive.

The genes are TRBV7-7 and TRBJ2-7; 9 nucleotides line up with TRBD1. Germline-derived CDR1 and CDR2 are SSHAT and FNYEAQ (reference sequence). This CDR3 comprises 15 residues. V trimming: 5 bases; J trimming: 0 bases; junction bases outside the gene matches: 5. The CDR3: CASSAGQGFSYEQYF. As DNA, the CDR3 is TGTGCCAGCAGCGCCGGACAGGGGTTCTCCTACGAGCAGTACTTC.

This chain joins TRBV7-3 and TRBJ2-7, with a weak D call TRBD2 (7 bases). This CDR3 spans 13 amino acids. Germline lookup yields CDR1 SGHTA and CDR2 FQGTGA. Trimming left V 5 bases short and J 7 bases short, with 15 bases between. In nucleotides, the CDR3 is TGTGCCAGCAGCCCGAGGGGGGGGGTAGAGCAGTACTTC. This translates into CASSPRGGVEQYF.

V and J are TRBV9 and TRBJ2-2, with D possibly being TRBD2 (5 bases). This CDR3 spans 17 amino acids. Trimming removed 4 bases from V and 1 base from J, with 17 bases in between. Germline CDR1 reads SGDLS; CDR2 reads YYNGEE. The CDR3 coding sequence is TGTGCCAGCAGCCCTAGAGAGCGAGGGCTGAACACCGGGGAGCTGTTTTTT. Residues: CASSPRERGLNTGELFF.

Written as DNA, the CDR3 is TGTGCCAGCAGCTTAGCCGGGACAGGGGCCAACTATGGCTACACCTTC. Amino acids: CASSLAGTGANYGYTF. V is TRBV7-2 and J is TRBJ1-2, with TRBD1 identical over 10 bases. V gave up 0 bases and J gave up 2 bases; unmatched junction bases: 3. Germline loops: CDR1 SGHTA, CDR2 FQGNSA. The CDR3 has 16 residues.

The chain uses TRBV9 and TRBJ2-1; 7 positions match TRBD2. This CDR3 is built from 16 residues. From germline, CDR1 is SGDLS and CDR2 YYNGEE. V shed 3 bases, J shed 5 bases, and the junction held 11 bases outside the gene matches. Here the CDR3 reads CASSAGAAGLHNEQFF. DNA of the CDR3: TGTGCCAGCAGCGCTGGGGCAGCGGGGCTTCACAATGAGCAGTTCTTC.

The chain's CDR3 is CASSQRTGPLNTEAFF. The CDR3 DNA reads TGCGCCAGCAGCCAGCGCACAGGGCCACTGAACACTGAAGCTTTCTTT. The chain carries TRBV4-1 and TRBJ1-1; a possible D gene is TRBD1 (6 bases). The CDR3 totals 16 residues. Germline-derived CDR1 and CDR2 are MGHRA and YSYEKL. Trimming cost V 3 bases and J 0 bases, with 14 bases left between them.

This clone was seen once. J is TRBJ1-2 and V is TRBV7-9, with D unclear. The V gene lost 5 bases and the J gene lost 3 bases, with 7 bases spanning the gap. CDR1 is SEHNR and CDR2 is FQNEAQ in the germline V gene (reference sequence). The CDR3 extends over 12 amino acids. The CDR3 DNA reads TGTGCCAGCAGCCGGTCGGACTATGGCTACACCTTC. Protein product: CASSRSDYGYTF.

This clone occurred a few times. This rearrangement joins TRBV19 to TRBJ2-5; 10 positions agree with TRBD1. J lost 5 bases, V lost 4 bases, and 13 bases had no gene match. CDR3 length: 17 residues. Germline V gives CDR1 LNHDA, CDR2 SQIVND (reference sequence). DNA for the CDR3: TGTGCCAGTAGTAAAACTTCGGGACAGGGGTTAGGGGAGACCCAGTACTTC. Its protein is CASSKTSGQGLGETQYF.

The CDR3 region is CASSQVHGTRMQTQYF. The DNA of the CDR3 is TGCGCCAGCAGCCAAGTTCATGGGACTAGAATGCAGACCCAGTACTTC. The rearrangement uses TRBV4-3 and TRBJ2-5, with 8 positions matching TRBD2. The germline V gene has CDR1 LGHNA and CDR2 YSLEER. J gave up 6 bases and V 1 base, and 10 bases lay outside the gene matches. This CDR3 contains 16 residues.

This chain joins TRBV28 and TRBJ2-1, with 14 bases matching TRBD2. This CDR3 is 16 amino acids long. Germline CDR1 and CDR2: MDHEN and SYDVKM. CDR3 sequence (DNA): TGTCAAGCCGGGACTAGCGGGAGAGGGTCTTACAATGAGCAGTTCTTC. Amino acids: CQAGTSGRGSYNEQFF.

This chain joins TRBV6-4 and TRBJ2-2, with 8 bases that match TRBD2. V trimming: 6 bases; J trimming: 4 bases; junction bases outside the gene matches: 4. CDR1 is MRHNA, CDR2 SNTAGT, per germline. The CDR3 consists of 14 residues. The CDR3 DNA reads as TGTGCCAGCAGGCGGGAGGAGTTCACCGGGGAGCTGTTTTTT. This gives the protein CASRREEFTGELFF.